This is a list of T cell receptor beta chains from one sample in a study of shared clonotypes between healthy human individuals. The data were produced by immunoSEQ multiplex PCR, yet TCRdb's version contains in-frame clones alone and is incomplete. The sample has 400,000 to 600,000 clones; around 95% are singletons. The specimen was naive CD4+ T cells sorted from blood. The receptors were sampled from a woman aged 30 to 39 in good health. The CDR3 runs from the conserved cysteine through the conserved F or W. D genes are given only for firm matches. For some rows the clone size is stated as once, few or many, or as a class when expanded; others skip it.

>few|TRBJ1-4|TRBD1|TRBV19|15
TGTGCCAGTAGTCCCCGGACAGGGGAGAATGAAAAACTGTTTTTT
CASSPRTGENEKLFF
>.|TRBJ1-1|TRBD1|TRBV23-1|17
TGCGCCAGCAGTCAAGGGGGCCTGGGACAGGGGTTCGACGGAGCTTTCTTT
CASSQGGLGQGFDGAFF
>.|TRBJ2-7|.|TRBV6-1|13
TGTGCCAGCAGGCCAGGACAGACCTACGAGCAGTACTTC
CASRPGQTYEQYF
>.|TRBJ2-7|.|TRBV25-1|13
TGTGCCAGCACAGACTTTCGGACCTACGAGCAGTACTTC
CASTDFRTYEQYF
>.|TRBJ1-2|.|TRBV15|13
TGTGCCACCAGCAGAATCCAGGACTATGGCTACACCTTC
CATSRIQDYGYTF
>.|TRBJ2-7|.|TRBV4-1|13
TGCGCCAGCAGCCAAGAACCCCGAGGAGAGCAGTACTTC
CASSQEPRGEQYF
>.|TRBJ1-2|.|TRBV28|15
TGTGCCAGCAGCCCCGCGACCCTTACCAACTATGGCTACACCTTC
CASSPATLTNYGYTF
>.|TRBJ2-5|.|TRBV28|19
TGTGCCAGCAAGAAACCAATTGGGGGTCGGGACGAGAAACAAGAGACCCAGTACTTC
CASKKPIGGRDEKQETQYF
>.|TRBJ1-2|.|TRBV19|15
TGTGCCAGTTGTGTGGGGCGGCCCGACGTCTATGGCTACACCTTC
CASCVGRPDVYGYTF
>.|TRBJ1-2|TRBD1|TRBV28|14
TGTGCCAGCAGGTGGACAGGTAGTACTAGTGGCTACACCTTC
CASRWTGSTSGYTF
>.|TRBJ2-1|.|TRBV7-6|16
TGTGCCAGCAGCTTAAGGCGGGGGCTATCCTACAATGAGCAGTTCTTC
CASSLRRGLSYNEQFF
>.|TRBJ1-6|TRBD1|TRBV11-2|14
TGTGCCAGCAGCCGCGACAGGGGTAATTCACCCCTCCACTTT
CASSRDRGNSPLHF
>.|TRBJ1-4|.|TRBV5-1|16
TGCGCCAGCAGCTCCCAATCAGGGGTTTCTAATGAAAAACTGTTTTTT
CASSSQSGVSNEKLFF
>.|TRBJ2-3|.|TRBV9|16
TGTGCCAGCAGCCCTGAGGGCGCTAGGAATACAGATACGCAGTATTTT
CASSPEGARNTDTQYF
>.|TRBJ1-4|.|TRBV6-6|15
TGTGCCAGCACTAGGCTCGCTGCAACTAATGAAAAACTGTTTTTT
CASTRLAATNEKLFF
>.|TRBJ1-1|.|TRBV19|14
TGTGCCAGTAGTATTCCAGGGTCGAACACTGAAGCTTTCTTT
CASSIPGSNTEAFF
>.|TRBJ2-7|.|TRBV5-3|15
TGTGCCAGAAGCCACAGGTTCCGAAATAACTACGAGCAGTACTTC
CARSHRFRNNYEQYF
>.|TRBJ2-7|.|TRBV25-1|13
TGTGCCAGCAGTATCGACACACAGGGACAGCAGTACTTC
CASSIDTQGQQYF
>.|TRBJ2-5|TRBD1|TRBV14|16
TGTGCCAGCAGCCAAGCTCCGGACAGGGTTCGAGAGACCCAGTACTTC
CASSQAPDRVRETQYF
>.|TRBJ1-2|.|TRBV15|15
TGTGCCACCAGCAGAGATAGAGGGCTTAACTATGGCTACACCTTC
CATSRDRGLNYGYTF
>.|TRBJ2-7|.|TRBV28|14
TGTGCCAGCACTGGGGGGTCACCCACCTACGAGCAGTACTTC
CASTGGSPTYEQYF
>.|TRBJ2-7|TRBD2|TRBV29-1|13
TGCAGCGTTGCCAGACTAGCGAACTACGAGCAGTACTTC
CSVARLANYEQYF
>once|TRBJ2-5|TRBD1|TRBV28|15
TGTGCCAGCACCCCCTTGGGACAGGGGAAGGAGACCCAGTACTTC
CASTPLGQGKETQYF
>.|TRBJ2-7|TRBD2|TRBV19|14
TGTGCCAGTAGTACGGGACTAGGGTCCTACGAGCAGTACTTC
CASSTGLGSYEQYF
>.|TRBJ2-1|TRBD2|TRBV10-3|15
TGTGCCATCAGCGGCGGGACTAGCAGATACAATGAGCAGTTCTTC
CAISGGTSRYNEQFF
>.|TRBJ1-1|.|TRBV29-1|13
TGCAGCGTTCGGTTAGGGACGGACACTGAAGCTTTCTTT
CSVRLGTDTEAFF
>.|TRBJ1-5|.|TRBV18|14
TGTGCCAGCTCATCAGGTTATAGCAATCAGCCCCAGCATTTT
CASSSGYSNQPQHF
>.|TRBJ1-1|TRBD1|TRBV5-1|16
TGCGCCAGCAGCTTGGCCGGGACAGGGGGTTACACTGAAGCTTTCTTT
CASSLAGTGGYTEAFF
>.|TRBJ2-7|.|TRBV28|11
TGTGCCAGCAGGGGGAACTACGAGCAGTACTTC
CASRGNYEQYF
>.|TRBJ1-5|.|TRBV19|15
TGTGCCAGTAGTACTCGGGGTACTAGCAATCAGCCCCAGCATTTT
CASSTRGTSNQPQHF
>.|TRBJ2-3|.|TRBV11-2|15
TGTGCCAGCAGCTTCAATTTAAGGGGGACAGATACGCAGTATTTT
CASSFNLRGTDTQYF
>.|TRBJ1-3|.|TRBV2|18
TGTGCCAGCAGTATCCCCAAGGACCCATCAAAATCTGGAAACACCATATATTTT
CASSIPKDPSKSGNTIYF
>once|TRBJ1-1|.|TRBV11-2|18
TGTGCCAGCAGCCCACTATTGGGAGGGTCTTGGAGTGGCACTGAAGCTTTCTTT
CASSPLLGGSWSGTEAFF
>.|TRBJ2-3|.|TRBV30|15
TGTGCCTGGAGTTTTATTAGCGAATCCCCGGATACGCAGTATTTT
CAWSFISESPDTQYF
>.|TRBJ2-1|.|TRBV19|15
TGTGCCAGTAGTATCCCAGCGGGCACCTACAATGAGCAGTTCTTC
CASSIPAGTYNEQFF
>.|TRBJ2-1|TRBD2|TRBV6-6|13
TGTGCCAGTTGCGCTAGCGGTCGCAATGAGCAGTTCTTC
CASCASGRNEQFF
>once|TRBJ1-2|TRBD1|TRBV6-5|15
TGTGCCAGCAGTTACTTTGACAGGGGAGGCTATGGCTACACCTTC
CASSYFDRGGYGYTF
>.|TRBJ2-7|.|TRBV14|12
TGTGCCAGCAGCCAAGTCCCAAAGGAGCAGTACTTC
CASSQVPKEQYF
>once|TRBJ2-1|.|TRBV6-1|13
TGTGCCAGTGAGGGGCATTCCTACAATGAGCAGTTCTTC
CASEGHSYNEQFF
>.|TRBJ2-7|TRBD2|TRBV28|16
TGTGCCAGCAGTTTACCCGGGGGGAGCGGGAGAAGTGAGCAGTACTTC
CASSLPGGSGRSEQYF
>.|TRBJ2-2|TRBD2|TRBV5-1|16
TGCGCCAGCAGCTTGGGGGTAGCGGGAGATGCCGGGGAGCTGTTTTTT
CASSLGVAGDAGELFF
>.|TRBJ1-1|TRBD1|TRBV18|15
TGTGCCAGCTCCCGGACAGGCCCCCTGAACACTGAAGCTTTCTTT
CASSRTGPLNTEAFF
>.|TRBJ1-1|.|TRBV5-1|12
TGCGCCAGCAGCTACGATCTCACTGAAGCTTTCTTT
CASSYDLTEAFF
>.|TRBJ1-2|.|TRBV2|18
TGTGCCAGCAACACCCCCCGGGACCCCAAACGGAGCGCCTGGGGCTACACCTTC
CASNTPRDPKRSAWGYTF
>.|TRBJ2-7|TRBD1|TRBV27|13
TGTGCCAGCAGCCCACAGGGGGGCTACGAGCAGTACTTC
CASSPQGGYEQYF
>.|TRBJ2-2|TRBD2|TRBV7-8|16
TGTGCCAGCAGCTCCAAAGCGGGATCAAACACCGGGGAGCTGTTTTTT
CASSSKAGSNTGELFF
>.|TRBJ2-7|TRBD2|TRBV7-3|15
TGTGCCAGCAGCCCCGGACTAGCGCCAACCTACGAGCAGTACTTC
CASSPGLAPTYEQYF